The 17 T cell receptor beta chains reported below all come from one sample, sequenced in a study of T-cell reconstitution after alpha-beta-depleted transplantation in children. Library preparation (for TCRbeta) was performed with unique molecular identifiers. TCRdb re-analysed the PCR reads in MiXCR, keeping a single row per CDR3 protein. The sample yields roughly 670,000 distinct CDR3 sequences, around 14% seen once. The specimen comprised PBMCs, sampled before TCRalphabeta/CD19-depleted stem cell transplant. The receptors derive from a girl aged 2 to 10 with congenital amegakaryocytic thrombocytopenia, due to receive a stem cell transplant.

This clonotype was detected many times. The chain combines TRBV12-3 or TRBV12-4 with TRBJ2-7; 8 nucleotides line up with TRBD1. Losses at the gene ends were 6 bases for V and 3 bases for J; bases not matched to a gene: 4. The CDR3 runs 13 residues. Here the CDR3 DNA reads TGTGCCAGCAGCTACGACAGGGGCTACGAGCAGTACTTC. Translation gives CASSYDRGYEQYF.

This clonotype was seen repeatedly, ten times or more. The rearrangement joins TRBV12-3 or TRBV12-4 to TRBJ2-2; TRBD1 matches 7 bases. Unmatched junction bases numbered 8, after V lost 6 bases and J lost 4 bases. The CDR3 extends over 15 amino acids. This chain's CDR3 is CASRLTGALTGELFF. The CDR3 region has the DNA TGTGCCAGCAGACTCACAGGGGCCCTCACCGGGGAGCTGTTTTTT.

This clonotype has only a few counts. The rearrangement links TRBV7-2 to TRBJ2-7; D is possibly TRBD2 (5 bases). Trimming removed 4 bases at V and 4 bases at J, with 11 bases between. Germline CDR1 SGHTA, CDR2 FQGNSA. There are 13 residues in the CDR3. The CDR3 protein is CASSSFSGYEQYF. The DNA for the CDR3 is TGTGCCAGCAGCTCGTTCAGCGGATACGAGCAGTACTTC.

Concerning this clonotype itself: A much larger clone lies one base from this, so it may be a read error. The chain has TRBV20-1 and TRBJ2-5; D perhaps matches TRBD1 (6 bases). Germline V gene lookup returns CDR1 DFQATT and CDR2 SNEGSKA (reference sequence). V lost 3 bases, J lost 1 base, and 15 bases lay in between. This CDR3 is 15 amino acids long. This chain's CDR3 is CSASDYRDIQETQYF. CDR3 DNA: TGCAGTGCTAGCGATTACAGGGACATCCAAGAGACCCAGTACTTC.

The rearrangement joins TRBV5-1 to TRBJ1-5; D might be TRBD1 (6 bases). This CDR3 has 15 residues. V gave up 3 bases and J gave up 8 bases, with 18 bases separating them. Germline-derived CDR1 and CDR2 are SGHRS and YFSETQ. CDR3: CASSWGRTGREPQHF. The CDR3 region has the DNA TGCGCCAGCAGCTGGGGGCGAACTGGGAGGGAGCCCCAGCATTTT.

This clonotype was seen at least ten times. The chain recombines TRBV12-3 or TRBV12-4 with TRBJ1-2, with TRBD1 identical over 9 bases. Germline trimming cut 6 bases from V and 0 bases from J; bases unmatched to any gene: 17. The length of the CDR3 is 19 residues. CDR3 residues: CASRITRDRARKANYGYTF. The CDR3 bases are TGTGCCAGCAGGATTACTCGGGACAGGGCTAGGAAAGCTAACTATGGCTACACCTTC.

This clonotype was counted at least ten times. The chain joins TRBV30 to TRBJ2-1; tentatively, D is TRBD1 (8 bases). The V gene's germline CDR1 is GTSNPN and CDR2 SVGIG (reference sequence). Between the trimmed V and J ends, which lost 8 bases and 5 bases, there was a span of 16 bases. This CDR3 has 13 residues. The CDR3 region is CAHTGGGNNEQFF. The CDR3 bases are TGTGCCCACACAGGGGGGGGGAACAATGAGCAGTTCTTC.

Here the CDR3 reads CASSLKALQETQYF. The CDR3 region has the DNA TGTGCCAGCAGCTTAAAGGCCCTCCAAGAGACCCAGTACTTC. The chain is built from TRBV7-9 and TRBJ2-5; D unresolved. V was clipped by 2 bases and J by 1 base, with 8 bases between them. The CDR3 length is 14 residues. In germline, CDR1 is SEHNR, CDR2 FQNEAQ (reference sequence).

This clonotype was picked up many times. The chain is built from TRBV5-1 and TRBJ2-2, with TRBD2 matching over 8 bases. CDR1 and CDR2 (germline): SGHRS, YFSETQ. Trimming at V came to 2 bases and at J to 3 bases, leaving 3 bases not matched to a gene. The CDR3 extends over 15 amino acids. The CDR3, as DNA: TGCGCCAGCAGCTTCAGGACTAGCTACACCGGGGAGCTGTTTTTT. Amino acid sequence: CASSFRTSYTGELFF.

The CDR3 nucleotides are TGTGCCAGCACCCCCCAGGTGAACACTGAAGCTTTCTTT. It specifies CASTPQVNTEAFF. V is TRBV12-3 or TRBV12-4 and J is TRBJ1-1; D gene unclear. This CDR3 has 13 residues. The germline V and J ends were trimmed by 7 bases and 0 bases, with 9 bases remaining between them.

The CDR3 sequence is CATSDGGLSTDTQYF. The DNA for the CDR3 is TGTGCCACCAGTGACGGGGGGCTGTCCACAGATACGCAGTATTTT. The chain combines TRBV24-1 with TRBJ2-3, with TRBD2 as a possible D gene (7 bases). The CDR3 loop spans 15 amino acids. Looked up from germline, CDR1 is KGHDR and CDR2 is SFDVKD. With 4 bases removed from V and 2 bases from J, the gap between germline ends came to 12 bases.

This clonotype was counted ten times or more. The chain is built from TRBV12-3 or TRBV12-4 and TRBJ2-1; no clear D. This CDR3 comprises 12 residues. V dropped 2 bases and J dropped 8 bases, with 7 bases sitting between them. The CDR3 reads CASSLWVHEQFF. DNA for the CDR3: TGTGCCAGCAGTTTATGGGTTCATGAGCAGTTCTTC.

This clonotype was recorded a few times. For the CDR3, the DNA is TGCGCCAGCAGCTTGAATCCCGGCACGGCTATCGCGGGCACCGGGGAGCTGTTTTTT. This sequence encodes CASSLNPGTAIAGTGELFF. The chain uses TRBV5-1 and TRBJ2-2; possible D gene TRBD2, 5 bases. Germline V gene data show CDR1 as SGHRS and CDR2 as YFSETQ. Trimming stripped 1 base from V and 4 bases from J, with 23 bases between. CDR3 length equals 19 residues.

This clonotype was picked up a small number of times. This chain joins TRBV7-9 and TRBJ2-3; TRBD2 matches at 7 bases. CDR3 length equals 13 residues. With 10 bases clipped from V and 2 bases from J, the junction kept 6 bases outside the gene matches. Germline V gene sequence: CDR1 SEHNR, CDR2 FQNEAQ (reference sequence). CDR3 coding DNA: TGTGCCATCCGGGAGGCCTCCACAGATACGCAGTATTTT. It codes for CAIREASTDTQYF. Full variable domain (rest looked up from reference TRBV7-9 and TRBJ2-3): DTGVSQNPRHKITKRGQNVTFRCDPISEHNRLYWYRQTLGQGPEFLTYFQNEAQLEKSRLLSDRFSAERPKGSFSTLEIQRTEQGDSAMYLCAIREASTDTQYFGPGTRLTVL.

This chain joins TRBV25-1 and TRBJ1-5; D is possibly TRBD1 (6 bases). The V gene's germline CDR1 is MGHDK and CDR2 SYGVNS. The V gene lost 6 bases and the J gene lost 2 bases, with 14 bases spanning the gap. The CDR3 contains 15 residues. CDR3 DNA: TGTGCCAGCAGCCCACGGGGGCATCGCAATCAGCCCCAGCATTTT. It codes for CASSPRGHRNQPQHF.

This chain uses TRBV5-1 with TRBJ2-7; D may be TRBD1 (6 bases). V lost 0 bases and J lost 5, with 12 bases in between. Germline CDR1 SGHRS, CDR2 YFSETQ. The CDR3 contains 14 residues. The CDR3 DNA sequence: TGCGCCAGCAGCTTGGTTCAGGGGACGCACGAGCAGTACTTC. Its protein is CASSLVQGTHEQYF. Full variable domain (missing parts from reference TRBV5-1 and TRBJ2-7): KAGVTQTPRYLIKTRGQQVTLSCSPISGHRSVSWYQQTPGQGLQFLFEYFSETQRNKGNFPGRFSGRQFSNSRSEMNVSTLELGDSALYLCASSLVQGTHEQYFGPGTRLTVT.

This clonotype was detected ten times or more. The rearrangement links TRBV29-1 to TRBJ2-1; D gene uncertain. Germline-derived CDR1 and CDR2 are SQVTM and ANQGSEA. Trimming cost V 7 bases and J 2 bases, with 12 bases left between them. The length of the CDR3 is 13 residues. CDR3 loop: CSAGPLAYNEQFF. As DNA, the CDR3 is TGCAGCGCCGGGCCCTTGGCCTACAATGAGCAGTTCTTC.